These 29 T cell receptor beta chains originate from one sample sequenced in a study of blood T cell repertoires in COVID-19. The method was immunoSEQ multiplex PCR; TCRdb's version includes in-frame clones alone and lacks a portion of them. The sample includes about 260,000 clones, approximately 88% of them seen just once. The sequenced sample consisted of peripheral blood. These receptors all come from a woman in her 70s with COVID-19, enrolled during active disease.

The chain recombines TRBV19 with TRBJ2-7; 8 nucleotides match TRBD1. In germline, CDR1 is LNHDA, CDR2 SQIVND (reference sequence). Unmatched junction bases numbered 13, after V lost 3 bases and J lost 6 bases. CDR3 length equals 16 residues. CDR3 bases: TGTGCCAGTAGTATTTTACCCGGGAGACAGGGGAGCGAGCAGTACTTC. It codes for CASSILPGRQGSEQYF.

The V gene is TRBV29-1, the J gene TRBJ1-2; 7 positions agree with TRBD1. Germline trimming cut 3 bases from V and 2 bases from J; bases unmatched to any gene: 9. The V gene's germline CDR1 is SQVTM and CDR2 ANQGSEA. The CDR3 consists of 15 residues. CDR3 coding DNA: TGCAGCGTTGAGGTTAGGGACAGTTTAAACTATGGCTACACCTTC. This encodes CSVEVRDSLNYGYTF.

The chain couples TRBV5-1 to TRBJ1-1; 8 bases match TRBD1. Per germline, CDR1 SGHRS and CDR2 YFSETQ. Trimming at V came to 4 bases and at J to 5 bases, leaving 7 bases not matched to a gene. The CDR3 consists of 14 residues. CDR3 region: CASSHDRGETEAFF. CDR3 in DNA: TGCGCCAGCAGCCATGACAGGGGCGAGACTGAAGCTTTCTTT.

The rearrangement joins TRBV5-8 to TRBJ2-5; 7 positions match TRBD2. The CDR3 extends over 17 amino acids. Germline trimming cut 0 bases from V and 4 bases from J; bases unmatched to any gene: 12. Looked up from germline, CDR1 is SGHTS and CDR2 is YDEGEE. CDR3 coding DNA: TGTGCCAGCAGCTTGGGTTTCGGGGCGGGAGCCCTAGAGACCCAGTACTTC. Protein product: CASSLGFGAGALETQYF.

This clone has only one observation. This same CDR3 is encoded by further DNA sequences in the sample. This rearrangement joins TRBV5-1 to TRBJ2-7; D call uncertain. CDR3 length: 11 amino acids. The V gene's germline CDR1 is SGHRS and CDR2 YFSETQ. The ends were cut back, 3 bases at V and 4 bases at J, with 5 bases in the middle. CDR3 bases: TGCGCCAGCAGCTCCCAATACGAGCAGTACTTC. Its protein is CASSSQYEQYF.

This chain links TRBV18 with TRBJ2-3, with D possibly TRBD2 on 5 matching bases. Trimming cost V 2 bases and J 6 bases, with 12 bases left between them. CDR3 length: 14 amino acids. Germline-derived CDR1 and CDR2 are KGHSH and LQKENI. In DNA, the CDR3 is TGTGCCAGCTCACCAGCGGGCAAGAGGGATACGCAGTATTTT. It encodes CASSPAGKRDTQYF.

This chain joins TRBV5-1 and TRBJ2-6; D perhaps matches TRBD1 (6 bases). Trimming took 3 bases from V and 1 from J, leaving 14 bases between them. CDR3 length: 17 amino acids. The germline CDR1 and CDR2 sequences are SGHRS and YFSETQ. This CDR3 reads CASSSGQPISGANVLTF. The CDR3 DNA follows: TGCGCCAGCAGCTCTGGACAGCCGATTTCTGGGGCCAACGTCCTGACTTTC.

CDR3 coding DNA: TGTGCCAGCAGCCAGACCACAGGGGGCTGGTATGGAAACACCATATATTTT. Translation: CASSQTTGGWYGNTIYF. V usage is TRBV4-2 and J usage is TRBJ1-3; 9 nucleotides line up with TRBD1. J was trimmed by 3 bases and V by 3 bases; bases with no gene match: 9. The CDR3 is 17 amino acids. CDR1 is LGHNA, CDR2 YNFKEQ, per germline.

This chain joins TRBV11-2 and TRBJ2-1; 13 bases are shared with TRBD2. The V gene end was trimmed by 5 bases and the J gene end by 10 bases; junction bases not matched to a gene: 8. The germline V gene has CDR1 SGHAT and CDR2 FQNNGV. The CDR3 sequence is 15 residues long. CDR3 in DNA: TGTGCCAGCAGCGCAGGGACTAGCGGGATGGGGGAGCAGTTCTTC. Translation: CASSAGTSGMGEQFF.

This clone was detected only a few times. Mismatch with germline at one junction end may stem from a read error. The chain joins TRBV19 to TRBJ1-3; D uncertain. The length of the CDR3 is 13 residues. Germline V lookup: CDR1 LNHDA, CDR2 SQIVND (reference sequence). The CDR3 here is CASSTESGNTIYF. CDR3 DNA: TGTGCCAGCAGTACGGAGTCTGGAAACACCATATATTTT. Looking up the rest from reference TRBV19 and TRBJ1-3 gives the full variable domain: DGGITQSPKYLFRKEGQNVTLSCEQNLNHDAMYWYRQDPGQGLRLIYYSQIVNDFQKGDIAEGYSVSREKKESFPLTVTSAQKNPTAFYLCASSTESGNTIYFGEGSWLTVV.

The CDR3 nucleotides are TGCGCCAGCAGCCCGGAACAGCGGGCAAACAATGAGCAGTTCTTC. Translation gives CASSPEQRANNEQFF. The chain links TRBV5-1 to TRBJ2-1; D is possibly TRBD2 (6 bases). Germline V lookup: CDR1 SGHRS, CDR2 YFSETQ. Trimming cost V 4 bases and J 5 bases, with 16 bases left between them. CDR3 size: 15 residues.

The chain recombines TRBV30 with TRBJ1-1; D may be TRBD1 (5 bases). The ends were cut back, 7 bases at V and 0 bases at J, with 12 bases in the middle. Germline loops: CDR1 GTSNPN, CDR2 SVGIG (reference sequence). This CDR3 has 13 residues. The CDR3 spells CALDMDMNTEAFF. CDR3 DNA: TGTGCCTTGGACATGGATATGAACACTGAAGCTTTCTTT.

The sample holds one count of this clone. This chain links TRBV4-2 with TRBJ2-1; 9 bases match TRBD2. J was trimmed by 8 bases and V by 5 bases; bases with no gene match: 19. Per germline, CDR1 LGHNA and CDR2 YNFKEQ. The CDR3 runs to 18 residues. CDR3: CASSIPLAGGPVGDEQFF. The CDR3 nucleotides read TGTGCCAGCAGCATCCCCCTCGCGGGAGGGCCGGTCGGGGATGAGCAGTTCTTC.

The chain combines TRBV28 with TRBJ1-6, with D possibly TRBD1 on 6 matching bases. The CDR3 is made up of 14 amino acids. Germline V CDR1 and CDR2: MDHEN, SYDVKM. V was trimmed by 8 bases and J by 4 bases, leaving 12 bases between them. CDR3 DNA: TGTGCCAGCCCTCCGGGACATTATAATTCACCCCTCCACTTT. Translation gives CASPPGHYNSPLHF.

The chain is built from TRBV4-3 and TRBJ1-3, with D unresolved. CDR1 is LGHNA, CDR2 YSLEER, per germline. The length of the CDR3 is 16 residues. The V and J ends lost 0 bases and 0 bases respectively, with 9 bases between them. The CDR3 DNA is TGCGCCAGCAGCCAAGATTCCCCCGTCTCTGGAAACACCATATATTTT. Its translation is CASSQDSPVSGNTIYF.

This rearrangement joins TRBV30 to TRBJ1-2, with D unclear. Per the germline V gene, CDR1 is GTSNPN and CDR2 is SVGIG (reference sequence). The CDR3 consists of 11 residues. V was shortened by 5 bases and J by 4 bases, with 8 bases between the two germline ends. The CDR3: CAWGGGYGYTF. The CDR3 DNA follows: TGTGCCTGGGGCGGTGGCTATGGCTACACCTTC.

The chain uses TRBV27 and TRBJ1-5, with no clear D. This CDR3 spans 15 amino acids. Trimming left V 8 bases short and J 5 bases short, with 19 bases between. Germline values: CDR1 MNHEY, CDR2 SMNVEV (reference sequence). CDR3 coding DNA: TGTGCCAGCTCCTCCGGTATGGGCTATCATCAGCCCCAGCATTTT. Residues: CASSSGMGYHQPQHF.

The chain carries TRBV2 and TRBJ1-4; D perhaps matches TRBD1 (5 bases). V lost 4 bases and J lost 8, with 14 bases in between. The CDR3 totals 14 residues. Germline V gene data show CDR1 as SNHLY and CDR2 as FYNNEI. DNA of the CDR3: TGTGCCAGCAGTGGTACCCGTAAGGGGGAAAAACTGTTTTTT. Its protein product is CASSGTRKGEKLFF.

The chain links TRBV30 to TRBJ2-1; 11 bases are shared with TRBD2. The trim removed 2 bases at V and 2 bases at J, leaving 8 bases unmatched. The CDR3 spans 17 residues. The germline gives CDR1 GTSNPN, CDR2 SVGIG (reference sequence). CDR3 bases: TGTGCCTGGAGTCGGGGGTTAGCGGGAGGGCCCTACAATGAGCAGTTCTTC. It encodes CAWSRGLAGGPYNEQFF. The full variable domain, in which reference TRBV30 and TRBJ2-1 provide the parts outside the CDR3, is SQTIHQWPATLVQPVGSPLSLECTVEGTSNPNLYWYRQAAGRGLQLLFYSVGIGQISSEVPQNLSASRPQDRQFILSSKKLLLSDSGFYLCAWSRGLAGGPYNEQFFGPGTRLTVL.

The J gene is TRBJ1-2, the V gene TRBV6-5; 9 bases line up with TRBD1. CDR3 length: 15 residues. Losses at the gene ends were 5 bases for V and 7 bases for J; bases not matched to a gene: 11. Germline-derived CDR1 and CDR2 are MNHEY and SVGAGI. Here the CDR3 DNA reads TGTGCCAGCAGTAAGACCGGACAGGGGTTAGGTGGCTACACCTTC. It translates to CASSKTGQGLGGYTF.

V is TRBV6-5 and J is TRBJ1-3, with 11 bases aligning to TRBD1. The length of the CDR3 is 15 residues. The junction had 5 bases not matched to a gene; V was cut back by 7 bases and J by 3 bases. Germline CDR1 is MNHEY and CDR2 is SVGAGI. The CDR3 bases are TGTGCCAGCACAGCTGGGACAGGGGGTGGAAACACCATATATTTT. It translates to CASTAGTGGGNTIYF.

The chain is built from TRBV11-3 and TRBJ2-7; D remains ambiguous. The CDR3 runs to 12 residues. Trimming stripped 5 bases from V and 4 bases from J, with 9 bases between. The germline gives CDR1 SGHNT, CDR2 YENEEA. The DNA of the CDR3 is TGTGCCAGCAGCACAAACAGATACGAGCAGTACTTC. It encodes CASSTNRYEQYF.

The chain is built from TRBV5-1 and TRBJ2-7, with D possibly TRBD2 on 5 matching bases. Germline V gene sequence: CDR1 SGHRS, CDR2 YFSETQ. V was cut by 0 bases and J by 3 bases, with 7 bases left in between. There are 13 residues in the CDR3. CDR3 DNA: TGCGCCAGCAGCTTGGAGGGAGTCTACGAGCAGTACTTC. Translating gives CASSLEGVYEQYF.

The V and J genes are TRBV2 and TRBJ1-2; 7 bases fit TRBD1. V was clipped by 7 bases and J by 2 bases; unmatched bases: 1. The CDR3 is 12 residues long. Germline V gene data show CDR1 as SNHLY and CDR2 as FYNNEI. The CDR3 sequence: CASTGQNYGYTF. The CDR3 coding sequence is TGTGCCAGCACGGGACAGAACTATGGCTACACCTTC.

The chain has TRBV3-1 (or the pseudogene TRBV3-2) and TRBJ1-1; possibly TRBD1 for D (6 bases). Trimming cost V 6 bases and J 1 base, with 9 bases left between them. The length of the CDR3 is 13 residues. Germline values: CDR1 LGHDT, CDR2 YNNKEL (reference sequence). This CDR3 is CASRQGRNTEAFF. The CDR3 nucleotides are TGTGCCAGCAGGCAGGGGCGGAACACTGAAGCTTTCTTT.

The chain uses TRBV4-1 and TRBJ1-5; D gene ambiguous. V lost 1 base and J lost 4, with 14 bases in between. In germline, CDR1 is MGHRA, CDR2 YSYEKL. The length of the CDR3 is 16 residues. The CDR3 DNA is TGCGCCAGCAGCCAAGCTCATCAGTTTGCAAATCAGCCCCAGCATTTT. It translates to CASSQAHQFANQPQHF.

This clone was recorded only once. This chain connects TRBV28 to TRBJ1-2; the D is unclear. This CDR3 spans 12 amino acids. Trimming took 6 bases from V and 8 from J, leaving 13 bases between them. Per germline, CDR1 MDHEN and CDR2 SYDVKM. CDR3 protein: CASSSLSVGYTF. The CDR3 nucleotides are TGTGCCAGCAGCTCCCTCTCTGTGGGCTACACCTTC.

The chain carries TRBV9 and TRBJ1-2, with TRBD1 identical over 7 bases. The CDR3 length is 15 residues. Germline V gene data show CDR1 as SGDLS and CDR2 as YYNGEE. The J segment lost 1 base and the V segment lost 2 bases, leaving 5 bases of the junction unmatched. The CDR3 bases are TGTGCCAGCAGCGTCCAGGGGGTGTTTAACTATGGCTACACCTTC. Translation gives CASSVQGVFNYGYTF.

The V call is TRBV2, the J call TRBJ2-5; 7 nucleotides align to TRBD1. This CDR3 has 11 amino acids. Germline V gene lookup returns CDR1 SNHLY and CDR2 FYNNEI. The trim removed 10 bases at V and 5 bases at J, leaving 4 bases unmatched. CDR3 nucleotide sequence: TGTGCCATTACAGGGGCCGAGACCCAGTACTTC. Translation: CAITGAETQYF.